These T cell receptor beta chains were read from a single sample in a study of CD8+ T cells in alopecia areata. Profiled with immunoSEQ multiplex PCR; TCRdb holds only in-frame clones, not every one. The sample has under 350,000 clones; 58% are singletons. The source material was CD4+ T cells sorted from blood, sampled at week 24, from a patient treated with tofacitinib. Receptors were obtained from a human donor with alopecia areata. CDR3s include the opening cysteine and the closing phenylalanine or tryptophan. A D gene is named only where the DNA matches it firmly. Not every row has a clone size; where given, it reads once, few, many or a size class.

>TRBV19|.|.|TRBJ2-6
CASTPLGVGGANVLTF
TGTGCCAGTACCCCCCTGGGGGTAGGTGGGGCCAACGTCCTGACTTTC
>TRBV4-2|.|.|TRBJ2-4
CASSQRLAGNIQYF
TGTGCCAGCAGCCAAAGGCTAGCTGGAAACATTCAGTACTTC
>TRBV11-2|.|.|TRBJ1-1
CASSRQDLTEAFF
TGTGCCAGCAGCCGACAGGACTTGACTGAAGCTTTCTTT
>TRBV10-3|many|.|TRBJ1-2
CAISELGPGDYGYTF
TGTGCCATCAGTGAGCTGGGCCCGGGGGACTATGGCTACACCTTC
>TRBV27|.|.|TRBJ1-1
CASSLSGLNTEAFF
TGTGCCAGCAGTTTATCAGGACTGAACACTGAAGCTTTCTTT
>TRBV11-2|.|.|TRBJ2-7
CASSLAHGNEQYF
TGTGCCAGCAGCTTAGCACATGGAAACGAGCAGTACTTC
>TRBV14|.|.|TRBJ2-1
CASRATGRNEQFF
TGTGCCAGCAGGGCAACAGGGAGAAATGAGCAGTTCTTC
>TRBV30|.|.|TRBJ1-5
CAWSVEGGREPQHF
TGTGCCTGGAGTGTAGAAGGGGGGAGAGAGCCCCAGCATTTT
>TRBV10-3|.|.|TRBJ2-6
CAISVGASGANVLTF
TGTGCCATCAGTGTAGGGGCATCTGGGGCCAACGTCCTGACTTTC
>TRBV29-1|.|.|TRBJ2-3
CSVEGKQGRSTDTQYF
TGCAGCGTTGAAGGGAAGCAGGGGAGAAGCACAGATACGCAGTATTTT
>TRBV7-2|.|TRBD2|TRBJ2-3
CASSLVGGAISTDTQYF
TGTGCCAGCAGCTTAGTCGGGGGGGCGATAAGCACAGATACGCAGTATTTT
>TRBV29-1|.|.|TRBJ1-1
CSAFDPGAFF
TGCAGCGCCTTTGACCCGGGAGCTTTCTTT
>TRBV30|.|.|TRBJ1-2
CAWSVQGTSNYGYTF
TGTGCCTGGAGTGTTCAGGGTACCTCCAACTATGGCTACACCTTC
>TRBV15|.|.|TRBJ2-7
CATSRPRGADRAPYEQYF
TGTGCCACCAGCAGACCCAGGGGGGCCGACAGGGCTCCCTACGAGCAGTACTTC
>TRBV5-1|.|.|TRBJ1-2
CASSEPTAYGYTF
TGCGCCAGCAGCGAACCGACCGCCTATGGCTACACCTTC
>TRBV10-3|once|.|TRBJ2-5
CAISDFETQYF
TGTGCCATCAGTGACTTTGAGACCCAGTACTTC
>TRBV30|.|TRBD2|TRBJ2-3
CAWSAGLAPDTQYF
TGTGCCTGGAGTGCCGGACTAGCGCCAGATACGCAGTATTTT
>TRBV7-2|.|.|TRBJ2-3
CASSLSGGRVTDTQYF
TGTGCCAGCAGCTTATCCGGGGGGCGTGTCACAGATACGCAGTATTTT
>TRBV9|.|.|TRBJ2-7
CASSVARGQYF
TGTGCCAGCAGCGTAGCGAGGGGGCAGTACTTC
>TRBV19|.|.|TRBJ2-1
CASTVRSSYNEQFF
TGTGCCAGTACGGTGAGGAGCTCCTACAATGAGCAGTTCTTC
>TRBV14|.|.|TRBJ2-3
CASSQWAASFTDTQYF
TGTGCCAGCAGCCAATGGGCGGCATCCTTCACAGATACGCAGTATTTT
>TRBV7-2|.|.|TRBJ1-5
CASSLGGGRWDTFNQPQHF
TGTGCCAGCAGCTTAGGAGGCGGTAGGTGGGACACCTTCAATCAGCCCCAGCATTTT
>TRBV7-9|.|.|TRBJ1-1
CASSLGYRVNTEAFF
TGTGCCAGCAGCTTAGGGTACAGGGTGAACACTGAAGCTTTCTTT
>TRBV2|few|.|TRBJ2-7
CASSPRTDSYEQYF
TGTGCCAGCAGTCCTAGGACGGATAGCTACGAGCAGTACTTC
>TRBV5-6|.|.|TRBJ1-5
CASSLGRYQPQHF
TGTGCCAGCAGCTTGGGCCGATATCAGCCCCAGCATTTT
>TRBV29-1|few|.|TRBJ2-5
CSAGPPETQYF
TGCAGCGCCGGGCCCCCAGAGACCCAGTACTTC
>TRBV19|.|.|TRBJ2-5
CASSIQGPLGETQYF
TGTGCCAGTAGTATTCAAGGTCCCCTGGGAGAGACCCAGTACTTC
>TRBV4-1|.|.|TRBJ1-1
CASSATRGTEAFF
TGCGCCAGCAGCGCCACAAGAGGGACTGAAGCTTTCTTT
>TRBV4-1|.|.|TRBJ2-2
CASSQDRAGRTGELFF
TGCGCCAGCAGCCAAGATAGAGCAGGGCGTACCGGGGAGCTGTTTTTT
>TRBV5-1|few|.|TRBJ1-1
CASSASTVNTEAFF
TGCGCCAGCAGCGCCTCGACGGTGAACACTGAAGCTTTCTTT
>TRBV7-9|few|.|TRBJ1-6
CASSFVNSPLHF
TGTGCCAGCAGCTTCGTTAATTCACCCCTCCACTTT
>TRBV7-9|.|.|TRBJ2-2
CASSRRGSPNTGELFF
TGTGCCAGCAGCCGAAGAGGTAGCCCGAACACCGGGGAGCTGTTTTTT
>TRBV14|.|TRBD1|TRBJ2-3
CASSPGQGIDTQYF
TGTGCCAGCAGCCCCGGACAGGGCATTGATACGCAGTATTTT
>TRBV15|.|.|TRBJ1-2
CATSRVDSNYGYTF
TGTGCCACCAGCAGAGTTGACAGTAACTATGGCTACACCTTC
>TRBV2|few|.|TRBJ1-1
CAGGTGRMNTEAFF
TGTGCCGGCGGAACAGGGAGGATGAACACTGAAGCTTTCTTT
>TRBV4-2|few|TRBD2|TRBJ2-5
CASSQGGGQETQYF
TGTGCCAGCAGCCAAGGCGGGGGCCAAGAGACCCAGTACTTC
>TRBV2|.|.|TRBJ1-1
CASRFMGSTEAFF
TGTGCCAGCAGGTTCATGGGGAGCACTGAAGCTTTCTTT
>TRBV5-1|.|TRBD1|TRBJ1-1
CASSWGQGNTEAFF
TGCGCCAGCAGCTGGGGACAGGGGAACACTGAAGCTTTCTTT
>TRBV19|few|TRBD2|TRBJ2-2
CASSPTSGDTGELFF
TGTGCCAGTAGCCCGACTAGCGGGGACACCGGGGAGCTGTTTTTT
>TRBV29-1|few|.|TRBJ1-1
CSVDKTGGGTGVTEAFF
TGCAGCGTTGATAAAACCGGGGGAGGGACGGGAGTCACTGAAGCTTTCTTT
>TRBV30|few|.|TRBJ1-1
CAWEAWQGNTEAFF
TGTGCCTGGGAAGCCTGGCAGGGGAACACTGAAGCTTTCTTT
>TRBV7-9|few|TRBD1|TRBJ2-3
CASSPTGRIGTDTQYF
TGTGCCAGCAGCCCGACAGGGCGAATCGGCACAGATACGCAGTATTTT
>TRBV29-1|.|.|TRBJ2-7
CSAAEGEEQYF
TGCAGCGCCGCGGAGGGAGAAGAGCAGTACTTC
>TRBV7-9|many|.|TRBJ2-6
CASSPPIGANVLTF
TGTGCCAGCAGCCCCCCAATTGGGGCCAACGTCCTGACTTTC
>TRBV29-1|.|.|TRBJ2-5
CSVLQAPLGETQYF
TGCAGCGTTCTACAGGCGCCTCTGGGTGAGACCCAGTACTTC
>TRBV5-1|.|TRBD1|TRBJ1-6
CASSRTGGVKNSPLHF
TGCGCCAGCAGCCGGACAGGGGGCGTTAAAAATTCACCCCTCCACTTT
>TRBV11-2|few|.|TRBJ1-3
CASSLDAGASGNTIYF
TGTGCCAGCAGCTTAGACGCGGGGGCCTCTGGAAACACCATATATTTT
>TRBV4-2|.|.|TRBJ1-1
CASSHRKGYPRRTEAFF
TGTGCCAGCAGCCACCGGAAGGGGTACCCACGTCGGACTGAAGCTTTCTTT
>TRBV7-9|.|.|TRBJ1-2
CASSTLGERGYGYTF
TGTGCCAGCTCCACTCTGGGGGAAAGAGGCTATGGCTACACCTTC
>TRBV30|.|.|TRBJ2-3
CAWNPPRGRRTDTQYF
TGTGCCTGGAATCCTCCCAGGGGACGGAGGACAGATACGCAGTATTTT
>TRBV6-1|.|.|TRBJ2-6
CASSELPPSVGANVLTF
TGTGCCAGCAGTGAACTCCCGCCTTCGGTGGGGGCCAACGTCCTGACTTTC
>TRBV10-3|.|TRBD1|TRBJ2-3
CAISSRQGDTQYF
TGTGCCATCAGTTCACGACAGGGAGATACGCAGTATTTT
>TRBV29-1|few|.|TRBJ1-2
CSVEGRGANYGYTF
TGCAGCGTTGAGGGTCGAGGGGCTAACTATGGCTACACCTTC
>TRBV6-1|.|.|TRBJ2-2
CASAGEGWELFF
TGTGCCAGTGCAGGGGAGGGTTGGGAGCTGTTTTTT
>TRBV10-3|.|.|TRBJ1-2
CAITDNYGYTF
TGTGCCATCACAGATAACTATGGCTACACCTTC
>TRBV29-1|.|TRBD2|TRBJ2-3
CSAPRTSGITDTQYF
TGCAGCGCTCCTAGGACTAGCGGCATTACAGATACGCAGTATTTT
>TRBV7-9|.|TRBD2|TRBJ2-3
CASSLIRTSGGADTQYF
TGTGCCAGCAGCTTAATCCGGACTAGCGGGGGTGCAGATACGCAGTATTTT
>TRBV9|.|.|TRBJ1-6
CASSVGYGNNSPLHF
TGTGCCAGCAGCGTAGGATATGGAAATAATTCACCCCTCCACTTT
>TRBV5-1|few|TRBD1|TRBJ2-5
CASSLGQGRETQYF
TGCGCCAGCAGCTTGGGACAGGGAAGAGAGACCCAGTACTTC
>TRBV5-1|.|TRBD1|TRBJ2-5
CASSLVGGQLETQYF
TGCGCCAGCAGCTTGGTTGGGGGACAGCTAGAGACCCAGTACTTC